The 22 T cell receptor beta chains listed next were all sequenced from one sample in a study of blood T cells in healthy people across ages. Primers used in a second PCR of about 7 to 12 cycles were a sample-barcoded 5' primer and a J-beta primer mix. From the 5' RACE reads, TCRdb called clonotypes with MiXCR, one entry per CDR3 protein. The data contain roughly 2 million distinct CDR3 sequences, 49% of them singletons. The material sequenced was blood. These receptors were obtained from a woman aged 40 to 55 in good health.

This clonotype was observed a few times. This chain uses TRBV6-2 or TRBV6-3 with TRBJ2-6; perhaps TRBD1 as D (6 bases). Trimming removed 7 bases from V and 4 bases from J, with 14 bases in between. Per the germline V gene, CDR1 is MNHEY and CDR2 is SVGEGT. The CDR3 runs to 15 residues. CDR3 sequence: CASKPQGTGANVLTF. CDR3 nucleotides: TGTGCCAGCAAGCCCCAGGGGACGGGGGCCAACGTCCTGACTTTC.

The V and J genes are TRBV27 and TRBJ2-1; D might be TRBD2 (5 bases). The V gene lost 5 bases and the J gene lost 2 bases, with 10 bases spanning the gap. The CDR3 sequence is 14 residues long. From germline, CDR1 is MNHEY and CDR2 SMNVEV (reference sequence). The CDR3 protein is CASSVRGPYNEQFF. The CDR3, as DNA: TGTGCCAGCAGTGTACGCGGGCCCTACAATGAGCAGTTCTTC.

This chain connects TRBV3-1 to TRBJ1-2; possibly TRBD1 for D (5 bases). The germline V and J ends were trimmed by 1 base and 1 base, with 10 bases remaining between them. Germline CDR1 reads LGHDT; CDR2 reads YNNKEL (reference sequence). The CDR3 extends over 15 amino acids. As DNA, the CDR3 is TGTGCCAGCAGCCAAGCAGGGACCTTTAACTATGGCTACACCTTC. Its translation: CASSQAGTFNYGYTF.

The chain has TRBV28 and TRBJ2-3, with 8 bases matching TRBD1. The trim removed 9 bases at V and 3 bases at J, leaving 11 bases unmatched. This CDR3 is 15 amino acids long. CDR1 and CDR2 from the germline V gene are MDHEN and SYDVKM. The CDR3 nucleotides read TGTGCCAGTTACCCACAGGGGGTACCGACAGATACGCAGTATTTT. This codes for CASYPQGVPTDTQYF.

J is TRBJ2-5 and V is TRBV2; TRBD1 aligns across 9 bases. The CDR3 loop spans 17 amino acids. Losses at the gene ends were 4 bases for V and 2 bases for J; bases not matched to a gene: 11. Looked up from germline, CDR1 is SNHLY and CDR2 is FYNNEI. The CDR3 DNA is TGTGCCAGCAGTGCCCCCGCGAGACAGGGGGGACAAGAGACCCAGTACTTC. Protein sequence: CASSAPARQGGQETQYF. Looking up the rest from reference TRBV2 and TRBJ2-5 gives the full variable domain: EPEVTQTPSHQVTQMGQEVILRCVPISNHLYFYWYRQILGQKVEFLVSFYNNEISEKSEIFDDQFSVERPDGSNFTLKIRSTKLEDSAMYFCASSAPARQGGQETQYFGPGTRLLVL.

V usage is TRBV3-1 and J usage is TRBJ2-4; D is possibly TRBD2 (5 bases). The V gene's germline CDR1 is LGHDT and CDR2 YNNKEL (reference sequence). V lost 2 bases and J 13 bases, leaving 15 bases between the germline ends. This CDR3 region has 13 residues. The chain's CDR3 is CASSQRGPNEQYF. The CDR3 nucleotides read TGTGCCAGCAGCCAACGGGGTCCGAATGAGCAGTACTTC.

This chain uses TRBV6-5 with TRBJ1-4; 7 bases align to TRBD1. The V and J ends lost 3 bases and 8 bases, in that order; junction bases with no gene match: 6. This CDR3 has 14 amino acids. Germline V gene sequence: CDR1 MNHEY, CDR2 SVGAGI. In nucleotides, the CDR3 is TGTGCCAGCAGTTATGGGGACAGAGGGGAAAAACTGTTTTTT. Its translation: CASSYGDRGEKLFF.

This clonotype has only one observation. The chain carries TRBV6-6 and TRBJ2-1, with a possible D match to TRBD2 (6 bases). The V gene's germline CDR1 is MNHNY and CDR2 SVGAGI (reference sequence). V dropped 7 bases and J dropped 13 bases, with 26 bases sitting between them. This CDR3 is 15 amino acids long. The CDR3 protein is CASTQRGSNQETQFF. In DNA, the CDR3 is TGTGCCAGCACCCAACGGGGGTCAAATCAAGAGACCCAGTTCTTC.

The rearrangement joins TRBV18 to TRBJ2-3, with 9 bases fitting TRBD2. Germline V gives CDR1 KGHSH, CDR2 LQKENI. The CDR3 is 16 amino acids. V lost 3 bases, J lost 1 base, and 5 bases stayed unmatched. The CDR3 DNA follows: TGTGCCAGCTCACCTATAGCGGGGGTCCGCACAGATACGCAGTATTTT. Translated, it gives CASSPIAGVRTDTQYF.

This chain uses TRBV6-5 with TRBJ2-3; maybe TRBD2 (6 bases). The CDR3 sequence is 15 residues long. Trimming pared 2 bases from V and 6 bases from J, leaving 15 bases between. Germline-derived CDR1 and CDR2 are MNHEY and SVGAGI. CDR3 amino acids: CASSYGLASSDTQYF. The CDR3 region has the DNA TGTGCCAGCAGTTACGGGCTAGCGAGCAGTGATACGCAGTATTTT.

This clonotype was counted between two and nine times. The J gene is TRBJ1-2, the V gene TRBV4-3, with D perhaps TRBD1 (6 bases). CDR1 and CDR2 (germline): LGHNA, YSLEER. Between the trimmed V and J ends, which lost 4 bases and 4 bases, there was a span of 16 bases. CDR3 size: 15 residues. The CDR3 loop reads CASSRHEGGSYGYTF. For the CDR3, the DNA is TGCGCCAGCAGCCGTCACGAGGGGGGATCCTATGGCTACACCTTC.

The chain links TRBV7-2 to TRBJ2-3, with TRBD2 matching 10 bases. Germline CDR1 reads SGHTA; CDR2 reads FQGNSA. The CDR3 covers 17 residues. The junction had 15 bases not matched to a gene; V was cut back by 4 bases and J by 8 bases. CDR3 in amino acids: CASSSPSGGAKPGTQYF. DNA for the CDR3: TGTGCCAGCAGCTCCCCAAGCGGGGGGGCGAAGCCAGGTACGCAGTATTTT.

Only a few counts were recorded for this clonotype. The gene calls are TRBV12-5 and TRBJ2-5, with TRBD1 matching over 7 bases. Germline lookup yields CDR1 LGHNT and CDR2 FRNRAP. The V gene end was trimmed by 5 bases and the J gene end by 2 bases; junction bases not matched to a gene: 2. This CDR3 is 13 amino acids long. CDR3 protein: CASGKDRQETQYF. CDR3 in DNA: TGTGCTAGTGGTAAGGACAGGCAAGAGACCCAGTACTTC.

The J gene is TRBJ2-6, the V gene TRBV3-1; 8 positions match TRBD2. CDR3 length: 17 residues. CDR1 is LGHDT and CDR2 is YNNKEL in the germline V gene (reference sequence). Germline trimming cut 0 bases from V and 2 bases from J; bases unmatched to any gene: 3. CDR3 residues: CASSQEPAGAGANVLTF. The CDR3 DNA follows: TGTGCCAGCAGCCAAGAACCAGCGGGGGCTGGGGCCAACGTCCTGACTTTC. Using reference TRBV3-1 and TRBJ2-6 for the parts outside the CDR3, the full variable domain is DTAVSQTPKYLVTQMGNDKSIKCEQNLGHDTMYWYKQDSKKFLKIMFSYNNKELIINETVPNRFSPKSPDKAHLNLHINSLELGDSAVYFCASSQEPAGAGANVLTFGAGSRLTVL.

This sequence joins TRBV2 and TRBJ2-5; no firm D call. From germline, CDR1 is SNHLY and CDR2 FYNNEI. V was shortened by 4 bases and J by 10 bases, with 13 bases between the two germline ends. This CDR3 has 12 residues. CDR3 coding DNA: TGTGCCAGCAGTGTCAGCCCCTGGGACCAGTACTTC. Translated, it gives CASSVSPWDQYF. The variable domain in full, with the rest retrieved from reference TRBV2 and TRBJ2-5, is EPEVTQTPSHQVTQMGQEVILRCVPISNHLYFYWYRQILGQKVEFLVSFYNNEISEKSEIFDDQFSVERPDGSNFTLKIRSTKLEDSAMYFCASSVSPWDQYFGPGTRLLVL.

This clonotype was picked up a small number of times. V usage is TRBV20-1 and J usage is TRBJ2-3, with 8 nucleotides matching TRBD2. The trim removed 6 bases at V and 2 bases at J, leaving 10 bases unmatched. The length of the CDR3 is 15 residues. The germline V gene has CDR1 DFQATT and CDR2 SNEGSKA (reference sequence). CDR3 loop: CSATSTAGVTDTQYF. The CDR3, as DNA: TGCAGTGCGACATCGACAGCGGGGGTCACAGATACGCAGTATTTT.

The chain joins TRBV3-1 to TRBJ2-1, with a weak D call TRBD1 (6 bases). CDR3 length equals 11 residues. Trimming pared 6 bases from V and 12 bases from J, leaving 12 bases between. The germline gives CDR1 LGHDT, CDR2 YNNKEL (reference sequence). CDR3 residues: CASSTGYGQFF. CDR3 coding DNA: TGTGCCAGCAGTACAGGGTACGGGCAGTTCTTC.

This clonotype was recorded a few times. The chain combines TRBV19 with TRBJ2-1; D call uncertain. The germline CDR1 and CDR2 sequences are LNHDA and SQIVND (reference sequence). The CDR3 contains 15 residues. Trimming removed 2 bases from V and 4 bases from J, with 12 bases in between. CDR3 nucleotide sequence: TGTGCCAGTAGTATATCTGGCAGAGCTTACAATGAGCAGTTCTTC. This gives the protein CASSISGRAYNEQFF. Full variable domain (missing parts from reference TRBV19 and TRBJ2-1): DGGITQSPKYLFRKEGQNVTLSCEQNLNHDAMYWYRQDPGQGLRLIYYSQIVNDFQKGDIAEGYSVSREKKESFPLTVTSAQKNPTAFYLCASSISGRAYNEQFFGPGTRLTVL.

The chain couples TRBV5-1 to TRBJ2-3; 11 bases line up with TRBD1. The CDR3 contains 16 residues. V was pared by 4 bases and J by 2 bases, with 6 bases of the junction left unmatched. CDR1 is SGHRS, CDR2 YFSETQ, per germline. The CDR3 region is CASSPGQGVTTDTQYF. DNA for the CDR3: TGCGCCAGCAGCCCGGGACAGGGGGTTACCACAGATACGCAGTATTTT.

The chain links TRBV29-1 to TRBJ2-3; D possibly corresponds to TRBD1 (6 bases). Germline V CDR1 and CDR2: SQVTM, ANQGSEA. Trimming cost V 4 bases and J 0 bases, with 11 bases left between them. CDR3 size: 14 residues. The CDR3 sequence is CSVGQGHSTDTQYF. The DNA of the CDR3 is TGCAGCGTTGGGCAGGGGCATAGCACAGATACGCAGTATTTT.

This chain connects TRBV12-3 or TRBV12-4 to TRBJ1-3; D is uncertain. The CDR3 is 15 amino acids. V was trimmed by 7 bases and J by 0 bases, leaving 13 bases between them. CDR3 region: CASTLGGNSGNTIYF. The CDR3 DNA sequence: TGTGCCAGCACCCTGGGAGGGAACTCTGGAAACACCATATATTTT.

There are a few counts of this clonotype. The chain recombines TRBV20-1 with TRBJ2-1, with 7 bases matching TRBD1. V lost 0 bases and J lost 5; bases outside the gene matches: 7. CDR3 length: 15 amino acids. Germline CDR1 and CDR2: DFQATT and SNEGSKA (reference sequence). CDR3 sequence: CSARDWAGGNNEQFF. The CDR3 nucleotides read TGCAGTGCTAGAGATTGGGCAGGGGGTAACAATGAGCAGTTCTTC.